The present entry profiles one TCR beta chain with its context. This sample was included in a study of CD8 T cells in ankylosing spondylitis. A single record per CDR3 protein comes from TCRdb applying MiXCR to the 5' RACE reads. The sample carries roughly 130,000 distinct CDR3 sequences, roughly 7.3% recorded once. Between the trimmed V and J ends, which lost 4 bases and 0 bases, there was a span of 10 bases. Germline assignment: CDR1 SGHRS and CDR2 YFSETQ. This CDR3 is built from 14 residues. The sequenced material came from blood, either unsorted or a sorted T cell fraction (not recorded which). The receptor comes from a male donor with ankylosing spondylitis or in good health (not recorded which). The V and J genes are TRBV5-1 and TRBJ1-2, with no clear D. The CDR3, as DNA: TGCGCCAGCAGCCCTGACATAGCTAACTATGGCTACACCTTC. Translated: CASSPDIANYGYTF.